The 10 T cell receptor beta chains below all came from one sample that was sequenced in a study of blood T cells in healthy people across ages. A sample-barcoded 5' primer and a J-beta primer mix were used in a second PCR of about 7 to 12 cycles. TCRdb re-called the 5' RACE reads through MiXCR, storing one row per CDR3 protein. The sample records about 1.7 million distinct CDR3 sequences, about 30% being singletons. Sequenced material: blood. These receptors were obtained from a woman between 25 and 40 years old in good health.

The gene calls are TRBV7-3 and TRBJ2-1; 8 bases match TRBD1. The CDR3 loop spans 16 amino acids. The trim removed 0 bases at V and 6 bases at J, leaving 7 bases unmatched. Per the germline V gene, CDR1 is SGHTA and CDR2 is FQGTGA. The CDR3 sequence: CASSLTGAGGLNEQFF. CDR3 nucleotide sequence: TGTGCCAGCAGCTTAACAGGGGCAGGGGGCCTCAATGAGCAGTTCTTC.

CDR3 nucleotides: TGCGCCAGCGGACCCTGGGGAGAGACCCAGTACTTC. Protein sequence: CASGPWGETQYF. The chain has TRBV5-1 and TRBJ2-5; D not certain. CDR1 and CDR2 from the germline V gene are SGHRS and YFSETQ. Trimming shortened V by 7 bases and J by 4 bases, and 11 bases separated the two germline ends. CDR3 length: 12 amino acids.

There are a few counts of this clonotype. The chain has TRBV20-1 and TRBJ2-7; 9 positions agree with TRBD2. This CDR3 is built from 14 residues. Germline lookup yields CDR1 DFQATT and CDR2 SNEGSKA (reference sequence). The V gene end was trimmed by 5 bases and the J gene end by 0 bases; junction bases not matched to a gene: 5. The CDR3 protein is CSASTSGSSYEQYF. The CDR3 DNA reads TGCAGTGCTTCGACTAGCGGAAGCTCCTACGAGCAGTACTTC.

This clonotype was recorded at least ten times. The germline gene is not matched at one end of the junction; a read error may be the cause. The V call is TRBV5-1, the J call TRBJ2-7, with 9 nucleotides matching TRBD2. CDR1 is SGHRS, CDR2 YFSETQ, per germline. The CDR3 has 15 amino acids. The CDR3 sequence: CASSLGAGGRYEQYF. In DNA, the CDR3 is TGTGCCAGCAGCCTAGGAGCGGGAGGACGCTACGAGCAGTACTTC.

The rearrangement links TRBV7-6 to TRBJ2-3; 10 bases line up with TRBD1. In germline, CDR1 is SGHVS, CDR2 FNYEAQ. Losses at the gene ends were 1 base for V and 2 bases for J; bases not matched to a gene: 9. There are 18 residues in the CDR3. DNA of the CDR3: TGTGCCAGCAGCTTAGGAAGCGGGACAGGGGCTTTCACAGATACGCAGTATTTT. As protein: CASSLGSGTGAFTDTQYF.

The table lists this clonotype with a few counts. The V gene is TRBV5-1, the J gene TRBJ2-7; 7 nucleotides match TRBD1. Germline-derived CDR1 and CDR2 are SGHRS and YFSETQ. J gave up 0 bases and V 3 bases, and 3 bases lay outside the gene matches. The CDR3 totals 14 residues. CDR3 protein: CASSSDRPSYEQYF. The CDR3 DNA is TGCGCCAGCAGCTCGGACAGGCCCTCCTACGAGCAGTACTTC.

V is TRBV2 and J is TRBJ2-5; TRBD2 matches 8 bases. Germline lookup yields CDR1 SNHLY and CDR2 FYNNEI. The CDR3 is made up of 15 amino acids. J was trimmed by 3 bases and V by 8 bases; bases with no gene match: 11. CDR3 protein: CASPAVLADKETQYF. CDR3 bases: TGTGCCAGCCCCGCGGTACTAGCGGATAAAGAGACCCAGTACTTC.

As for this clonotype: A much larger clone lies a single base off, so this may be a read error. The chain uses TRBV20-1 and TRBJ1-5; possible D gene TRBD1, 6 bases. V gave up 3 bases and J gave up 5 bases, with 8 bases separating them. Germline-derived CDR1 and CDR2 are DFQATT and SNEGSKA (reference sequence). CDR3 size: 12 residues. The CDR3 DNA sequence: TGCAGTGCTAGTAGGGGGGATCAGCCCCAGCATTTT. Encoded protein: CSASRGDQPQHF.

Here the CDR3 reads CASSFPGQGSSGANVLTF. The CDR3 bases are TGTGCCAGCAGCTTCCCTGGACAGGGCTCATCTGGGGCCAACGTCCTGACTTTC. The rearrangement links TRBV5-5 to TRBJ2-6, with 8 bases that match TRBD1. From germline, CDR1 is SGHKS and CDR2 YYEKEE (reference sequence). V lost 2 bases and J lost 1; bases outside the gene matches: 8. The CDR3 loop spans 18 amino acids.

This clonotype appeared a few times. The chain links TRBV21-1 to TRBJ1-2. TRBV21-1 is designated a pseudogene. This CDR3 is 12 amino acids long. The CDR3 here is CASSTSGSSYTF. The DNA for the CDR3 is TGTGCCAGCAGCACCTCCGGAAGTTCCTACACCTTC.